Below are 10 T cell receptor beta chains sequenced from a single sample in a study of cytomegalovirus exposure and HLA in healthy donors. The PCR made use of 60 Vbeta and 13 Jbeta primers. TCRdb keeps only in-frame clones here, not all; method: immunoSEQ multiplex PCR. The sample has 30,000 to 40,000 clones, 80% to 90% seen once. Sample: PBMCs. All receptors come from a woman in her forties in good health and CMV-seronegative.

This chain joins TRBV5-1 and TRBJ2-2; maybe TRBD2 (6 bases). Germline CDR1 and CDR2: SGHRS and YFSETQ. The CDR3 runs 14 residues. V was cut by 2 bases and J by 6 bases, with 11 bases left in between. The CDR3 here is CASSFRGSAGELFF. In DNA form, the CDR3 reads TGCGCCAGCAGCTTCCGGGGGTCCGCCGGGGAGCTGTTTTTT. The full variable domain, in which reference TRBV5-1 and TRBJ2-2 provide the parts outside the CDR3, is KAGVTQTPRYLIKTRGQQVTLSCSPISGHRSVSWYQQTPGQGLQFLFEYFSETQRNKGNFPGRFSGRQFSNSRSEMNVSTLELGDSALYLCASSFRGSAGELFFGEGSRLTVL.

The J gene is TRBJ2-1, the V gene TRBV14; TRBD2 agrees at 13 bases. The CDR3 runs 19 residues. Germline V gene sequence: CDR1 SGHDN, CDR2 FVKESK. J lost 4 bases, V lost 1 base, and 10 bases had no gene match. CDR3 sequence (DNA): TGTGCCAGCAGCCAAGGAACTAGCGGGGGGGCCCCCCTGTACAATGAGCAGTTCTTC. Its translation is CASSQGTSGGAPLYNEQFF. The full variable domain, completed using reference TRBV14 and TRBJ2-1, is EAGVTQFPSHSVIEKGQTVTLRCDPISGHDNLYWYRRVMGKEIKFLLHFVKESKQDESGMPNNRFLAERTGGTYSTLKVQPAELEDSGVYFCASSQGTSGGAPLYNEQFFGPGTRLTVL.

This chain uses TRBV5-6 with TRBJ1-4; D uncertain. The CDR3 has 14 residues. The germline V gene encodes CDR1 SGHDT and CDR2 YYEEEE. The V and J ends lost 6 bases and 2 bases respectively, with 11 bases between them. The CDR3 loop reads CASTTSSTNEKLFF. The CDR3 nucleotides read TGTGCCAGCACCACGAGTTCCACTAATGAAAAACTGTTTTTT.

This chain uses TRBV19 with TRBJ2-1, with TRBD2 identical over 12 bases. CDR1 and CDR2 from the germline V gene are LNHDA and SQIVND (reference sequence). CDR3 length: 15 residues. The V and J ends lost 1 base and 9 bases, in that order; junction bases with no gene match: 4. The CDR3 loop reads CASSIASGGAVEQFF. The CDR3 DNA follows: TGTGCCAGTAGTATAGCTAGCGGGGGGGCGGTTGAGCAGTTCTTC.

J is TRBJ2-5 and V is TRBV2; 7 nucleotides align to TRBD1. Germline assignment: CDR1 SNHLY and CDR2 FYNNEI. CDR3 length: 13 residues. With V trimmed by 10 bases and J by 2 bases, 7 bases remained unmatched. The CDR3 is CANSLGQQETQYF. The DNA of the CDR3 is TGTGCCAACTCCTTGGGACAGCAAGAGACCCAGTACTTC. The full variable domain, its missing parts supplied by reference TRBV2 and TRBJ2-5, is EPEVTQTPSHQVTQMGQEVILRCVPISNHLYFYWYRQILGQKVEFLVSFYNNEISEKSEIFDDQFSVERPDGSNFTLKIRSTKLEDSAMYFCANSLGQQETQYFGPGTRLLVL.

This clone was observed a handful of times. V and J are TRBV12-1 and TRBJ2-2; TRBD2 reflects the table's D call only, with no check against the DNA. TRBV12-1 is given as a pseudogene. The CDR3 has 19 amino acids. CDR3 coding DNA: TGTGCCAGCAGCGTCACCGAGCGGGGGGCACTTTTGGACACCGGGGAGCTGTTTTTT. Translating gives CASSVTERGALLDTGELFF.

The gene calls are TRBV5-8 and TRBJ2-2, with D uncertain. CDR1 is SGHTS and CDR2 is YDEGEE in the germline V gene. V was shortened by 1 base and J by 4 bases, with 5 bases between the two germline ends. The CDR3 is 13 residues long. CDR3 residues: CASSLMSTGELFF. The CDR3 region has the DNA TGTGCCAGCAGCTTGATGAGCACCGGGGAGCTGTTTTTT.

The chain is built from TRBV7-8 and TRBJ1-1, with D perhaps TRBD1 (6 bases). Trimming left V 1 base short and J 0 bases short, with 12 bases between. The length of the CDR3 is 16 residues. Germline V CDR1 and CDR2: SGHVS, FQNEAQ. The chain's CDR3 is CASSLDLGTMNTEAFF. In DNA, the CDR3 is TGTGCCAGCAGCTTAGACCTCGGGACAATGAACACTGAAGCTTTCTTT.

This chain joins TRBV7-9 and TRBJ1-2, with D hard to call. Germline V CDR1 and CDR2: SEHNR, FQNEAQ (reference sequence). This CDR3 region has 14 residues. V lost 5 bases to trimming and J lost 7 bases, with 17 bases between them. The CDR3: CASSLVEVKSGYTF. CDR3 bases: TGTGCCAGCAGCCTCGTTGAGGTGAAGAGTGGCTACACCTTC.

The chain is built from TRBV7-8 and TRBJ1-5; D not certain. Trimming shortened V by 5 bases and J by 5 bases, and 16 bases separated the two germline ends. Per the germline V gene, CDR1 is SGHVS and CDR2 is FQNEAQ. This CDR3 contains 15 residues. The CDR3: CASSRAGFRYQPQHF. CDR3 bases: TGTGCCAGCAGCCGAGCAGGATTTCGATATCAGCCCCAGCATTTT.